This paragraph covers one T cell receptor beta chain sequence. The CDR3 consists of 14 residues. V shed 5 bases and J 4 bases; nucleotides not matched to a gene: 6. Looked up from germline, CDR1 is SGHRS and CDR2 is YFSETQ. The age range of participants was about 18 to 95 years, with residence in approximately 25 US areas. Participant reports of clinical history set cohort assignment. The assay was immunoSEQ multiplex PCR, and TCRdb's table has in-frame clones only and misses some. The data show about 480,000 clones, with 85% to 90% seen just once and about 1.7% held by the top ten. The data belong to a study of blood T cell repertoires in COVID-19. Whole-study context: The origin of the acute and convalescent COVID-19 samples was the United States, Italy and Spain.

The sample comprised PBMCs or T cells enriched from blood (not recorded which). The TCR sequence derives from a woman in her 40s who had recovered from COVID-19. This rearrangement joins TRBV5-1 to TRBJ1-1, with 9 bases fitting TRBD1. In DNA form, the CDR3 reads TGCGCCAGCAGACTTGACAGGGGGAGCACTGAAGCTTTCTTT. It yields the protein CASRLDRGSTEAFF.